These 16 T cell receptor beta chains were all obtained from the same sample, sequenced in a study of cytomegalovirus exposure and HLA in healthy donors. Primers included in the PCR were 60 Vbeta and 13 Jbeta primers. Method: immunoSEQ multiplex PCR; TCRdb's copy keeps in-frame clones and lacks some. Of under 250,000 clones in the sample, roughly 72% were seen once. The sample consisted of PBMCs. The receptor source for this set is a man aged 25 to 40 in good health and CMV-seronegative.

The chain is built from TRBV6-5 and TRBJ2-1; possibly TRBD1 for D (6 bases). The ends were cut back, 4 bases at V and 6 bases at J, with 16 bases in the middle. The CDR3 extends over 15 amino acids. In germline, CDR1 is MNHEY, CDR2 SVGAGI. The CDR3 DNA sequence: TGTGCCAGCAGTTTAACAGGGTATCCCTCCAATGAGCAGTTCTTC. Its protein product is CASSLTGYPSNEQFF.

This clone was picked up one time. J is TRBJ1-2 and V is TRBV20-1; D is uncertain. The CDR3 is 11 amino acids. CDR1 is DFQATT and CDR2 is SNEGSKA in the germline V gene (reference sequence). V shed 1 base and J shed 4 bases, with 4 bases lying between them. The CDR3 spells CSARGSYGYTF. The DNA for the CDR3 is TGCAGTGCTAGAGGGAGCTATGGCTACACCTTC.

This chain uses TRBV10-3 with TRBJ2-2; 9 bases agree with TRBD2. CDR3 size: 17 residues. Unmatched junction bases numbered 10, after V lost 3 bases and J lost 5 bases. CDR1 and CDR2 from the germline V gene are ENHRY and SYGVKD. The chain's CDR3 is CAISETSGPRGTGELFF. CDR3 in DNA: TGTGCCATCAGTGAAACTAGCGGGCCCAGGGGGACCGGGGAGCTGTTTTTT.

The chain is built from TRBV10-3 and TRBJ1-5; a possible D gene is TRBD1 (5 bases). The CDR3 is 13 amino acids. Per germline, CDR1 ENHRY and CDR2 SYGVKD. V lost 3 bases and J lost 5, with 8 bases in between. The CDR3 DNA follows: TGTGCCATCAGTGACAGGGCCGATCAGCCCCAGCATTTT. It specifies CAISDRADQPQHF.

The rearrangement links TRBV25-1 to TRBJ2-7, with 9 nucleotides matching TRBD1. V lost 6 bases to trimming and J lost 2 bases; unmatched junction nucleotides: 5. The CDR3 covers 14 residues. Germline V gene data show CDR1 as MGHDK and CDR2 as SYGVNS. CDR3 coding DNA: TGTGCCAGCAGAGGACAGGGGTCCACCTACGAGCAGTACTTC. Translating gives CASRGQGSTYEQYF.

This clone appeared a single time. The V gene is TRBV28, the J gene TRBJ2-7, with D possibly matching TRBD2 (7 bases). Germline V gives CDR1 MDHEN, CDR2 SYDVKM. The CDR3 totals 17 residues. Trimming pared 0 bases from V and 4 bases from J, leaving 19 bases between. Here the CDR3 DNA reads TGTGCCAGCAGTTTATGGCCCGGTGGGGGGGGCGTGTACGAGCAGTACTTC. As protein: CASSLWPGGGGVYEQYF.

The chain recombines TRBV30 with TRBJ2-6, with TRBD2 identical over 10 bases. J lost 4 bases, V lost 0 bases, and 12 bases had no gene match. CDR1 GTSNPN and CDR2 SVGIG come from the germline V gene (reference sequence). The CDR3 has 19 residues. This chain's CDR3 is CAWSVLRLAGETGANVLTF. The CDR3 DNA follows: TGTGCCTGGAGTGTACTTCGCCTAGCGGGAGAGACCGGGGCCAACGTCCTGACTTTC.

The chain recombines TRBV10-3 with TRBJ2-1, with D uncertain. The CDR3 has 12 amino acids. Looked up from germline, CDR1 is ENHRY and CDR2 is SYGVKD. The V and J ends lost 7 bases and 8 bases respectively, with 12 bases between them. The CDR3 coding sequence is TGTGCCATCAAAATAGGTCAGGATGAGCAGTTCTTC. It translates to CAIKIGQDEQFF.

This clone was seen a few times. Other DNA sequences from this sample encode an identical CDR3 as well. The rearrangement joins TRBV29-1 to TRBJ2-1; D possibly corresponds to TRBD1 (5 bases). Trimming cost V 5 bases and J 0 bases, with 11 bases left between them. This CDR3 has 14 amino acids. Germline-derived CDR1 and CDR2 are SQVTM and ANQGSEA. The CDR3 sequence is CSVWGGSSYNEQFF. CDR3 coding DNA: TGCAGCGTTTGGGGCGGTAGCTCCTACAATGAGCAGTTCTTC.

The V call is TRBV27, the J call TRBJ2-1; possible D gene TRBD2, 5 bases. V gave up 2 bases and J gave up 3 bases, with 17 bases separating them. Germline assignment: CDR1 MNHEY and CDR2 SMNVEV (reference sequence). This CDR3 has 17 residues. The CDR3: CASSLVAASSFYNEQFF. The CDR3 DNA is TGTGCCAGCAGTTTAGTGGCCGCTAGCTCTTTCTACAATGAGCAGTTCTTC.

A remark on this clone: Other DNA sequences in this sample translate to the same CDR3. This chain uses TRBV2 with TRBJ2-7; D is ambiguous. CDR3 length: 14 residues. Germline V CDR1 and CDR2: SNHLY, FYNNEI. V was shortened by 3 bases and J by 0 bases, with 9 bases between the two germline ends. In DNA form, the CDR3 reads TGTGCCAGCAGTGAGGTTGTGAGCTCCTACGAGCAGTACTTC. Translation gives CASSEVVSSYEQYF.

This clone appeared once. The V and J genes are TRBV10-3 and TRBJ2-3, with TRBD1 matching 10 bases. Germline CDR1 reads ENHRY; CDR2 reads SYGVKD. CDR3 length equals 16 residues. The V and J ends lost 10 bases and 1 base, in that order; junction bases with no gene match: 11. The CDR3 is CATGTGVSARTDTQYF. CDR3 nucleotide sequence: TGTGCCACGGGGACAGGGGTATCTGCCCGCACAGATACGCAGTATTTT.

This clone appeared a single time. The genes are TRBV25-1 and TRBJ2-1; D is uncertain. The germline gives CDR1 MGHDK, CDR2 SYGVNS. The CDR3 runs 12 residues. V dropped 4 bases and J dropped 7 bases, with 8 bases sitting between them. DNA of the CDR3: TGTGCCAGCAGTGTTTTGCGGAATGAGCAGTTCTTC. Translation gives CASSVLRNEQFF. The variable domain in full, with the rest retrieved from reference TRBV25-1 and TRBJ2-1, is EADIYQTPRYLVIGTGKKITLECSQTMGHDKMYWYQQDPGMELHLIHYSYGVNSTEKGDLSSESTVSRIRTEHFPLTLESARPSHTSQYLCASSVLRNEQFFGPGTRLTVL.

This clone turned up a few times. The chain employs TRBV28 and TRBJ1-5; a weak D match, TRBD1 (5 bases). V lost 3 bases to trimming and J lost 0 bases, with 21 bases between them. Germline V gene sequence: CDR1 MDHEN, CDR2 SYDVKM. There are 19 residues in the CDR3. The CDR3 DNA reads as TGTGCCAGCAGTTTTTTCTTAGCGGGGGGAAAGCGTAGCAATCAGCCCCAGCATTTT. This codes for CASSFFLAGGKRSNQPQHF.

The chain joins TRBV6-5 to TRBJ1-2; D gene ambiguous. In germline, CDR1 is MNHEY, CDR2 SVGAGI. Trimming removed 7 bases from V and 7 bases from J, with 13 bases in between. This CDR3 comprises 12 residues. CDR3 residues: CASMRVGGGYTF. In nucleotides, the CDR3 is TGTGCCAGCATGAGGGTAGGCGGTGGCTACACCTTC.

This chain uses TRBV7-2 with TRBJ1-2; possible D gene TRBD1, 6 bases. This CDR3 region has 14 residues. The germline CDR1 and CDR2 sequences are SGHTA and FQGNSA. Trimming took 6 bases from V and 0 from J, leaving 11 bases between them. This chain's CDR3 is CASSEQGSNYGYTF. The DNA of the CDR3 is TGTGCCAGCAGTGAACAGGGCTCTAACTATGGCTACACCTTC.